These 6 T cell receptor beta chains originate from one sample sequenced in a study of multiple sclerosis patients with progressive multifocal leukoencephalopathy. Time point meaning: time of PML onset. Repertoires were generated with immunoSEQ multiplex PCR, while TCRdb's copy carries only in-frame clones and drops some. The table lists approximately 31,000 clones, less than 90% of them singletons. This specimen consisted of PBMCs, obtained from a patient treated with natalizumab. The receptors derive from a human donor with progressive multifocal leukoencephalopathy.

V usage is TRBV28 and J usage is TRBJ1-2; perhaps TRBD1 as D (5 bases). CDR3 length equals 16 residues. V lost 2 bases, J lost 8 bases, and 21 bases lay in between. Germline V gene sequence: CDR1 MDHEN, CDR2 SYDVKM. CDR3 in amino acids: CASSLSFRVWPRGYTF. The CDR3 coding sequence is TGTGCCAGCAGTTTAAGTTTCAGGGTTTGGCCCCGGGGCTACACCTTC.

The V gene is TRBV28, the J gene TRBJ1-2; 8 bases align to TRBD1. This CDR3 is built from 15 residues. Germline V gene data show CDR1 as MDHEN and CDR2 as SYDVKM. With V trimmed by 5 bases and J by 4 bases, 9 bases remained unmatched. CDR3 sequence: CASSLPAGQGYGYTF. In DNA, the CDR3 is TGTGCCAGCAGTCTACCCGCCGGACAGGGCTATGGCTACACCTTC.

The rearrangement links TRBV4-2 to TRBJ2-5, with a weak D call TRBD2 (6 bases). The DNA end favors TRBJ2-7, so the J call may be wrong. CDR1 is LGHNA and CDR2 is YNFKEQ in the germline V gene. The CDR3 totals 16 residues. CDR3 sequence (DNA): TGTGCCAGCAGCCAAGTGGATAGCGGAGACTCCTACGAGCAGTACTTC. It translates to CASSQVDSGDSYEQYF.

The CDR3 DNA sequence: TGTGCCAGCAGCTCCCTATCAGGGTCGGGCGGCTACACCTTC. It specifies CASSSLSGSGGYTF. This chain uses TRBV14 with TRBJ1-2; possibly TRBD1 for D (5 bases). Germline CDR1 is SGHDN and CDR2 is FVKESK. This CDR3 comprises 14 residues. V gave up 5 bases and J gave up 8 bases, with 18 bases separating them.

This sequence joins TRBV6-5 and TRBJ1-1; D is unclear. The V end was cut by 0 bases, the J end by 6 bases, with 11 bases between. CDR3 length: 14 amino acids. From germline, CDR1 is MNHEY and CDR2 SVGAGI. The CDR3 loop is CASSYSLLGSEAFF. CDR3 DNA: TGTGCCAGCAGTTACTCGTTGTTGGGCTCTGAAGCTTTCTTT.

The chain couples TRBV27 to TRBJ2-3; TRBD2 matches 11 bases. Losses at the gene ends were 6 bases for V and 3 bases for J; bases not matched to a gene: 14. Germline-derived CDR1 and CDR2 are MNHEY and SMNVEV (reference sequence). The CDR3 runs to 18 residues. The CDR3 nucleotides are TGTGCCAGCAGAATCAAACGACTAGCGGGGATCGGAACAGATACGCAGTATTTT. Translated, it gives CASRIKRLAGIGTDTQYF.